This is a list of T cell receptor beta chains from one sample in a study of PD-1 blockade in classical Hodgkin lymphoma. Generated by immunoSEQ multiplex PCR, the TCRdb table keeps only in-frame clones and is missing some. The sample has 4,000 to 4,500 clones, 60% to 85% seen once. Material: CD4+ T cells from blood, obtained at baseline. These receptors were taken from a human donor with classical Hodgkin lymphoma. The CDR3 runs from the conserved cysteine through the conserved F or W.

TRBV2,TRBJ1-1,CASRPWGRNTEAFF
TRBV19,TRBJ2-3,CASSSRLAGGPDTQYF
TRBV15,TRBJ2-1,CATSRGRQGHNEQFF
TRBV7-2,TRBJ2-3,CASSFAVDTQYF
TRBV30,TRBJ1-1,CAWSGTANTEAFF
TRBV7-3,TRBJ2-1,CASSLIIDNEQFF
TRBV5-5,TRBJ1-1,CASSLMGRAGTEAFF
TRBV28,TRBJ2-3,CASSFTSGGEDTQYF
TRBV7-6,TRBJ1-2,CASSLEENYGYTF
TRBV18,TRBJ2-1,CASSPLFGEQFF
TRBV6-5,TRBJ2-5,CASSLGTGGDNTQYF
TRBV11-2,TRBJ2-2,CASSLIRHPGELFF
TRBV5-8,TRBJ1-2,CASSLGGEVGYTF
TRBV30,TRBJ2-7,CAWSGVLSYEQYF
TRBV5-6,TRBJ2-7,CASSLAGTGGDEQYF
TRBV18,TRBJ1-1,CASSPLGARGTEAFF
TRBV5-1,TRBJ1-5,CASSLNPTGGNQPQHF
TRBV2,TRBJ1-5,CASSEALFSASTPQHF
TRBV5-1,TRBJ1-1,CASSLGSSIRNTEAFF
TRBV28,TRBJ1-2,CASTSGRVEGYTF
TRBV2,TRBJ1-5,CASRGTRGRDQPQHF
TRBV18,TRBJ1-1,CASSPGTSIGTEAFF
TRBV7-8,TRBJ2-5,CASSSGRGGETQYF
TRBV5-4,TRBJ2-3,CASRTGTSGTDTQYF
TRBV29-1,TRBJ2-5,CSVERGKTQYF
TRBV5-1,TRBJ2-5,CASSLTSGGLQETQYF
TRBV11-2,TRBJ1-3,CASSRHDRGYSSGNTIYF
TRBV18,TRBJ2-2,CASSPPAGYTGELFF
TRBV5-4,TRBJ2-1,CASSMDRGLNFKEQFF
TRBV18,TRBJ1-4,CASSPDRGVEKLFF
TRBV18,TRBJ1-5,CASSPDGGVSNQPQHF
TRBV28,TRBJ1-2,CASSRTGGDGYTF
TRBV6-6,TRBJ2-1,CASSWSTGYNEQFF
TRBV6-1,TRBJ2-7,CASSRDRGIYEQYF
TRBV11-1,TRBJ1-1,CASSLQVGLVLMNTEAFF
TRBV6-5,TRBJ1-6,CASSRPGHSNSPLHF
TRBV5-5,TRBJ1-2,CASSFGQAGRGYTF
TRBV19,TRBJ1-1,CASSMTVRTEAFF
TRBV28,TRBJ1-2,CASSLPGKISNYGYTF
TRBV14,TRBJ1-1,CASSLQGNTEAFF
TRBV6-6,TRBJ2-7,CATSGALYEQYF
TRBV28,TRBJ1-1,CASSSPGRPRTEAFF
TRBV27,TRBJ2-3,CASSLGRPSTDTQYF
TRBV5-5,TRBJ2-3,CASSLGVSPEDTQYF
TRBV7-2,TRBJ1-2,CASSQDNYGYTF
TRBV5-1,TRBJ2-2,CASSLGDTGELFF
TRBV18,TRBJ2-5,CASSPIGQETQYF
TRBV27,TRBJ1-4,CASSINRASNEKLFF
TRBV28,TRBJ1-6,CASRGHISSYNSPLHF
TRBV27,TRBJ1-4,CASGRGQGTTNEKLFF
TRBV6-1,TRBJ2-1,CASILRLAGGNEQFF
TRBV28,TRBJ1-2,CASSFLGNLANYGYTF
TRBV19,TRBJ2-1,CASSSREGPLGNEQFF
TRBV7-2,TRBJ2-2,CASKELATTGELFF
TRBV7-2,TRBJ2-1,CASSLIRGSHNEQFF
TRBV19,TRBJ1-1,CASSTNRAQGVNTEAFF
TRBV27,TRBJ1-6,CASSFPPGPLHF